A single sample gave rise to the 32 T cell receptor beta chains below, sequenced in a study of cytomegalovirus exposure and HLA in healthy donors. The PCR was carried out with 60 Vbeta primers and 13 Jbeta primers. Method: immunoSEQ multiplex PCR; TCRdb's copy keeps in-frame clones and lacks some. Here the sample spans 170,000 or so clones, roughly 90% being singletons. Source material: PBMCs. Receptors were obtained from a woman under 30 in good health and CMV-seronegative.

The genes are TRBV6-4 and TRBJ2-7, with TRBD2 matching 14 bases. Per germline, CDR1 MRHNA and CDR2 SNTAGT. The CDR3 length is 15 residues. V gave up 4 bases and J gave up 5 bases; unmatched junction bases: 4. The CDR3 reads CASSGLAGGPHEQYF. The CDR3 bases are TGTGCCAGCAGTGGACTAGCGGGGGGGCCGCACGAGCAGTACTTC.

The chain couples TRBV5-1 to TRBJ1-2; maybe TRBD1 (6 bases). V gave up 3 bases and J gave up 1 base, with 19 bases separating them. Germline CDR1 is SGHRS and CDR2 is YFSETQ. The CDR3 covers 17 residues. The chain's CDR3 is CASSWGRSRDFNYGYTF. The CDR3 nucleotides are TGCGCCAGCAGCTGGGGGCGCTCAAGGGATTTTAACTATGGCTACACCTTC.

The V call is TRBV7-8, the J call TRBJ2-1; TRBD1 is a possible D gene (5 bases). V lost 4 bases, J lost 9 bases, and 13 bases lay in between. The CDR3 is 13 amino acids. Germline V gene sequence: CDR1 SGHVS, CDR2 FQNEAQ. CDR3 region: CASSYIGHGEQFF. The CDR3 DNA is TGTGCCAGCAGCTACATCGGACACGGTGAGCAGTTCTTC.

The chain combines TRBV19 with TRBJ2-3, with 11 bases lining up with TRBD2. CDR1 is LNHDA and CDR2 is SQIVND in the germline V gene (reference sequence). Trimming removed 9 bases from V and 2 bases from J; junction bases left unmatched: 7. The CDR3 sequence is 15 residues long. The CDR3 DNA reads TGTGCCAGCCAGGGGACTAGCGGTTTCACAGATACGCAGTATTTT. Translation: CASQGTSGFTDTQYF.

The rearrangement uses TRBV5-6 and TRBJ2-5, with 14 bases lining up with TRBD2. Germline V gene lookup returns CDR1 SGHDT and CDR2 YYEEEE. The CDR3 spans 18 residues. V lost 0 bases to trimming and J lost 4 bases; unmatched junction nucleotides: 8. The CDR3: CASSLVGLAGERRETQYF. The CDR3 region has the DNA TGTGCCAGCAGCTTGGTGGGACTAGCGGGAGAAAGAAGAGAGACCCAGTACTTC.

This clone was picked up one time. J is TRBJ2-5 and V is TRBV23-1, with 10 positions matching TRBD1. TRBV23-1 is recorded as an ORF, its role being uncertain. CDR3 length: 17 amino acids. Trimming cost V 1 base and J 3 bases; bases outside gene matches: 8. This chain's CDR3 is CASSQWARTGGKETQYF. The CDR3 region has the DNA TGCGCCAGCAGTCAATGGGCCCGGACAGGGGGAAAAGAGACCCAGTACTTC.

V is TRBV30 and J is TRBJ2-5, with TRBD2 identical over 8 bases. Trimming removed 8 bases from V and 2 bases from J; junction bases left unmatched: 7. The CDR3 is 13 residues long. CDR1 is GTSNPN, CDR2 SVGIG, per germline (reference sequence). This CDR3 reads CARSGRGQETQYF. In nucleotides, the CDR3 is TGTGCCCGAAGCGGGAGAGGTCAAGAGACCCAGTACTTC.

This chain links TRBV7-9 with TRBJ2-5; 8 nucleotides line up with TRBD2. Trimming at V came to 5 bases and at J to 0 bases, leaving 11 bases not matched to a gene. The CDR3 runs 17 residues. Germline V CDR1 and CDR2: SEHNR, FQNEAQ (reference sequence). CDR3 nucleotides: TGTGCCAGCAGCACCGGCGTGGCTAGCGGGTACCAAGAGACCCAGTACTTC. It codes for CASSTGVASGYQETQYF.

DNA of the CDR3: TGCGCCAGCAGCCCCTCCCGCTCCTACGAGCAGTACTTC. Translating it yields CASSPSRSYEQYF. This rearrangement joins TRBV4-1 to TRBJ2-7; D gene uncertain. The ends were cut back, 4 bases at V and 0 bases at J, with 7 bases in the middle. Germline V gives CDR1 MGHRA, CDR2 YSYEKL. The CDR3 contains 13 residues.

The CDR3 nucleotides read TGTGCCAGCAGGCAACCGGGACTAGCGGCACACAATGAGCAGTTCTTC. It yields the protein CASRQPGLAAHNEQFF. This chain links TRBV11-2 with TRBJ2-1, with 11 bases fitting TRBD2. J gave up 5 bases and V 6 bases, and 9 bases lay outside the gene matches. CDR1 is SGHAT and CDR2 is FQNNGV in the germline V gene. The CDR3 has 16 amino acids.

In DNA form, the CDR3 reads TGTGCCAGCACCGGAGGCAGCTATAGCAATCAGCCCCAGCATTTT. This sequence encodes CASTGGSYSNQPQHF. V gene TRBV28 combines with J gene TRBJ1-5, with no clear D. Germline CDR1 MDHEN, CDR2 SYDVKM. The V end lost 7 bases, the J end lost 0 bases, and 13 bases lay between the germline ends. The CDR3 loop spans 15 amino acids.

Concerning this clone: Other DNA sequences in the same sample also yield this CDR3. This sequence joins TRBV27 and TRBJ2-7; D is ambiguous. Trimming cost V 2 bases and J 6 bases, with 11 bases left between them. Germline CDR1 and CDR2: MNHEY and SMNVEV (reference sequence). The CDR3 spans 13 residues. DNA of the CDR3: TGTGCCAGCAGTTTAGCCCTAGGCGGCGAGCAGTACTTC. Residues: CASSLALGGEQYF.

The rearrangement links TRBV7-9 to TRBJ2-3; tentatively, D is TRBD2 (6 bases). This CDR3 region has 12 residues. Germline values: CDR1 SEHNR, CDR2 FQNEAQ (reference sequence). Trimming cost V 7 bases and J 6 bases, with 11 bases left between them. CDR3 amino acids: CASIPGGDTQYF. In nucleotides, the CDR3 is TGTGCCAGCATCCCCGGAGGGGATACGCAGTATTTT.

This chain uses TRBV2 with TRBJ2-7; unclear D gene. The V end was cut by 7 bases, the J end by 1 base, with 11 bases between. Looked up from germline, CDR1 is SNHLY and CDR2 is FYNNEI. The CDR3 contains 13 residues. The CDR3 DNA reads TGTGCCAGCACCCCAGGTTTGTCCTACGAGCAGTACTTC. Encoded protein: CASTPGLSYEQYF.

This clone was counted between two and nine times. The chain joins TRBV6-1 to TRBJ1-1; 7 nucleotides agree with TRBD1. The CDR3 covers 15 residues. Germline lookup yields CDR1 MNHNS and CDR2 SASEGT. V shed 4 bases, J shed 4 bases, and the junction held 9 bases outside the gene matches. The CDR3 DNA sequence: TGTGCCAGCAGTGCCCCACAGGGGAGGATCACTGAAGCTTTCTTT. Residues: CASSAPQGRITEAFF.

The chain is built from TRBV2 and TRBJ2-4; 8 bases are a match to TRBD2. The CDR3 extends over 19 amino acids. In germline, CDR1 is SNHLY, CDR2 FYNNEI. V shed 3 bases and J 0 bases; nucleotides not matched to a gene: 13. As DNA, the CDR3 is TGTGCCAGCAGTGAGTTGGCGGGGGGATTATTACTAGCCAAAAACATTCAGTACTTC. This codes for CASSELAGGLLLAKNIQYF.

The V and J genes are TRBV7-2 and TRBJ1-3; TRBD1 agrees at 9 bases. The germline V gene encodes CDR1 SGHTA and CDR2 FQGNSA. After removal of 4 bases from V and 8 bases from J, the junction contained 9 bases not matched to a gene. The CDR3 length is 15 residues. The CDR3 nucleotides are TGTGCCAGCAGCTCCTTCGGGGGACAGGGCTACACCATATATTTT. This sequence encodes CASSSFGGQGYTIYF.

The rearrangement links TRBV6-7 to TRBJ1-2; 10 positions match TRBD1. TRBV6-7 falls under the ORF class, with uncertain function. CDR3 length equals 15 residues. Unmatched junction bases numbered 6, after V lost 5 bases and J lost 3 bases. Here the CDR3 DNA reads TGTGCCAGCAGTAGGGGACAGGGGAGGGACTATGGCTACACCTTC. Translating gives CASSRGQGRDYGYTF.

V and J are TRBV7-2 and TRBJ2-5; 9 nucleotides match TRBD1. The CDR3 is made up of 16 amino acids. V was pared by 4 bases and J by 7 bases, with 13 bases of the junction left unmatched. The V gene's germline CDR1 is SGHTA and CDR2 FQGNSA. CDR3 protein: CASSSSPTGGGGTQYF. In DNA form, the CDR3 reads TGTGCCAGCAGCTCCTCCCCCACAGGGGGCGGCGGGACCCAGTACTTC.

V is TRBV28 and J is TRBJ1-1; D may be TRBD1 (6 bases). CDR1 and CDR2 (germline): MDHEN, SYDVKM. The CDR3 loop spans 15 amino acids. Trimming stripped 5 bases from V and 3 bases from J, with 16 bases between. CDR3 bases: TGTGCCAGCAGTCTCCCGGGACACCTCCACACTGAAGCTTTCTTT. It encodes CASSLPGHLHTEAFF.

The chain recombines TRBV27 with TRBJ1-1; possible D gene TRBD1, 5 bases. V dropped 9 bases and J dropped 4 bases, with 12 bases sitting between them. This CDR3 contains 12 residues. The germline gives CDR1 MNHEY, CDR2 SMNVEV (reference sequence). CDR3 sequence (DNA): TGTGCCAGTCGACGGAGGGGCACTGAAGCTTTCTTT. Its translation: CASRRRGTEAFF.

The table lists this clone with a count of one. The genes are TRBV14 and TRBJ2-1; D remains ambiguous. CDR3 size: 14 residues. Looked up from germline, CDR1 is SGHDN and CDR2 is FVKESK. Between the trimmed V and J ends, which lost 0 bases and 4 bases, there was a span of 7 bases. CDR3 nucleotide sequence: TGTGCCAGCAGCCAAGACTCTCTGTACAATGAGCAGTTCTTC. It is translated as CASSQDSLYNEQFF.

The J gene is TRBJ2-1, the V gene TRBV28; a possible D gene is TRBD2 (6 bases). The germline V gene has CDR1 MDHEN and CDR2 SYDVKM. The CDR3 contains 15 residues. Trimming removed 2 bases from V and 0 bases from J, with 8 bases in between. The CDR3 is CASSLAGSSYNEQFF. The DNA for the CDR3 is TGTGCCAGCAGTTTAGCGGGGAGCTCCTACAATGAGCAGTTCTTC.

The chain uses TRBV5-4 and TRBJ2-7; 12 bases agree with TRBD2. Germline V gene data show CDR1 as SGHNT and CDR2 as YYREEE (reference sequence). After removal of 4 bases from V and 2 bases from J, the junction contained 4 bases not matched to a gene. The CDR3 sequence is 15 residues long. The CDR3 loop reads CASSPGLAGTYEQYF. The CDR3 DNA follows: TGTGCCAGCAGCCCCGGACTAGCGGGGACCTACGAGCAGTACTTC.

The chain uses TRBV5-1 and TRBJ1-1; maybe TRBD1 (6 bases). The V end lost 3 bases, the J end lost 6 bases, and 12 bases lay between the germline ends. The CDR3 spans 13 residues. Germline V gives CDR1 SGHRS, CDR2 YFSETQ. The CDR3 region is CASSSGQNAEAFF. CDR3 nucleotides: TGCGCCAGCAGCTCCGGACAGAATGCTGAAGCTTTCTTT. The variable domain in full, completed from reference TRBV5-1 and TRBJ1-1, reads KAGVTQTPRYLIKTRGQQVTLSCSPISGHRSVSWYQQTPGQGLQFLFEYFSETQRNKGNFPGRFSGRQFSNSRSEMNVSTLELGDSALYLCASSSGQNAEAFFGQGTRLTVV.

The chain uses TRBV27 and TRBJ1-1, with 7 positions matching TRBD1. Unmatched junction bases numbered 8, after V lost 5 bases and J lost 5 bases. There are 14 residues in the CDR3. Germline loops: CDR1 MNHEY, CDR2 SMNVEV (reference sequence). The CDR3 here is CASSNRQGATEAFF. CDR3 DNA sequence: TGTGCCAGCAGTAACCGACAGGGCGCTACTGAAGCTTTCTTT.

The rearrangement joins TRBV13 to TRBJ2-5; tentatively, D is TRBD1 (5 bases). V was trimmed by 5 bases and J by 2 bases, leaving 9 bases between them. The V gene's germline CDR1 is PRHDT and CDR2 FYEKMQ (reference sequence). The CDR3 is 13 amino acids. The chain's CDR3 is CASSPQGQETQYF. Here the CDR3 DNA reads TGTGCCAGCAGCCCGCAGGGACAAGAGACCCAGTACTTC.

This rearrangement joins TRBV7-9 to TRBJ1-2, with 7 positions matching TRBD1. Looked up from germline, CDR1 is SEHNR and CDR2 is FQNEAQ (reference sequence). The length of the CDR3 is 13 residues. With V trimmed by 10 bases and J by 3 bases, 8 bases remained unmatched. The CDR3 sequence: CATSRDRYYGYTF. CDR3 DNA: TGTGCCACCTCCCGGGACAGATACTATGGCTACACCTTC.

This sequence joins TRBV10-3 and TRBJ2-1; weak D call: TRBD1 (6 bases). This CDR3 contains 16 residues. The V gene lost 5 bases and the J gene lost 4 bases, with 18 bases spanning the gap. Germline CDR1 ENHRY, CDR2 SYGVKD. Written as DNA, the CDR3 is TGTGCCATCAGTTTTACGTCGGGACAAACTTACAATGAGCAGTTCTTC. Translation gives CAISFTSGQTYNEQFF.

In its sample, this clone was seen a few times. V usage is TRBV27 and J usage is TRBJ1-5; maybe TRBD1 (5 bases). The V end lost 3 bases, the J end lost 7 bases, and 16 bases lay between the germline ends. CDR1 MNHEY and CDR2 SMNVEV come from the germline V gene (reference sequence). The CDR3 has 15 amino acids. The CDR3 region is CASSLGRDARQPQHF. The CDR3 DNA sequence: TGTGCCAGCAGTTTGGGCAGGGATGCCCGACAGCCCCAGCATTTT.

In DNA, the CDR3 is TGTGCCAGCAGTATTACAGCGAACACTGAAGCTTTCTTT. Its protein product is CASSITANTEAFF. The rearrangement links TRBV2 to TRBJ1-1; no firm D call. The CDR3 covers 13 residues. The germline gives CDR1 SNHLY, CDR2 FYNNEI. V gave up 5 bases and J gave up 1 base, with 8 bases separating them.

The V call is TRBV5-1, the J call TRBJ2-7, with 9 bases identical to TRBD2. Germline V gene lookup returns CDR1 SGHRS and CDR2 YFSETQ. The V gene end was trimmed by 1 base and the J gene end by 6 bases; junction bases not matched to a gene: 8. The CDR3 is made up of 15 amino acids. The CDR3 DNA reads as TGCGCCAGCAGCTTGTCCTCTAGCGGGATGGGCGAGCAGTACTTC. Protein sequence: CASSLSSSGMGEQYF.